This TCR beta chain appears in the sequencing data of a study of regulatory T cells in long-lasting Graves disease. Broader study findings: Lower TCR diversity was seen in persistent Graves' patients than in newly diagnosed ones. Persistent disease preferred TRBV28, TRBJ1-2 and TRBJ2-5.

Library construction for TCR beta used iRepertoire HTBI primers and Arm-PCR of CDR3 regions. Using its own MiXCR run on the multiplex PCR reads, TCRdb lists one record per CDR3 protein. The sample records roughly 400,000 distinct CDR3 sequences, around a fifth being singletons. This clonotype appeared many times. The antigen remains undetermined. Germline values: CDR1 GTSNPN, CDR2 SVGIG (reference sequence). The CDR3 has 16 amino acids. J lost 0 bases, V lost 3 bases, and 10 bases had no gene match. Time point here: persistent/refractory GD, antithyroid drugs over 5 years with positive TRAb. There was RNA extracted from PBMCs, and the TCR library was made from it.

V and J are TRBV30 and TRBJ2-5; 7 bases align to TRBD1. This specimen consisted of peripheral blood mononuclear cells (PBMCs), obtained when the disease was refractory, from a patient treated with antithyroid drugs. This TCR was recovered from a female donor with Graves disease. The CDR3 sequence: CAWSAPTGTYQETQYF. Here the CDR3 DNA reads TGTGCCTGGAGCGCCCCGACAGGGACGTACCAAGAGACCCAGTACTTC.